The 18 T cell receptor beta chains below were found in one sample sequenced in a study of T-cell reconstitution after alpha-beta-depleted transplantation in children. Unique molecular identifiers were built into the TCRbeta library. TCRdb passed the PCR reads through MiXCR, listing each CDR3 protein once. The sample consists of about 830,000 distinct CDR3 sequences, around 15% of them appearing once. Specimen: PBMCs, mostly from graft donor cells, collected 360 days after TCRalphabeta/CD19-depleted stem cell transplant. These receptors came from a male patient younger than 18 who had a stem cell transplant for acute lymphoblastic leukemia, so the T cells may come from the graft donor.

This chain uses TRBV20-1 with TRBJ2-4; D remains unclear. V lost 6 bases and J 0 bases, leaving 9 bases between the germline ends. The CDR3 extends over 13 amino acids. Germline V lookup: CDR1 DFQATT, CDR2 SNEGSKA (reference sequence). The CDR3 loop reads CSAQTRAKNIQYF. In DNA form, the CDR3 reads TGCAGTGCCCAGACCCGAGCCAAAAACATTCAGTACTTC.

This clonotype was counted only a few times. This chain links TRBV25-1 with TRBJ2-1; 7 bases map to TRBD2. The CDR3 has 16 amino acids. In germline, CDR1 is MGHDK, CDR2 SYGVNS. V lost 0 bases, J lost 6 bases, and 8 bases stayed unmatched. Here the CDR3 reads CASSEYGREFGNEQFF. In nucleotides, the CDR3 is TGTGCCAGCAGTGAATATGGGCGGGAGTTCGGCAATGAGCAGTTCTTC.

The rearrangement joins TRBV7-6 to TRBJ2-7; TRBD2 aligns across 8 bases. Germline V gene sequence: CDR1 SGHVS, CDR2 FNYEAQ. J lost 4 bases, V lost 1 base, and 3 bases had no gene match. This CDR3 has 14 amino acids. The CDR3 DNA reads TGTGCCAGCAGCTTAGGGACTAGCTTGTACGAGCAGTACTTC. Its translation: CASSLGTSLYEQYF.

This clonotype was seen a handful of times. The chain links TRBV12-3 or TRBV12-4 to TRBJ2-1; possibly TRBD2 for D (5 bases). Trimming took off 4 bases at V and 5 bases at J, with 15 bases between the two ends. The CDR3 sequence is 15 residues long. The CDR3, as DNA: TGTGCCAGCAGTTGGTTGGTCGCGGGCCACAATGAGCAGTTCTTC. Translation gives CASSWLVAGHNEQFF.

This clonotype appeared a few times. The chain employs TRBV28 and TRBJ1-2; D is unresolved. CDR3 length equals 12 residues. V was shortened by 0 bases and J by 8 bases, with 7 bases between the two germline ends. CDR1 is MDHEN, CDR2 SYDVKM, per germline. CDR3 sequence reads: CASSLWVGGYTF. As DNA, the CDR3 is TGTGCCAGCAGTTTATGGGTGGGAGGCTACACCTTC.

In its sample, this clonotype was seen many times. The chain is built from TRBV20-1 and TRBJ2-1; D ambiguous. CDR3 length: 14 residues. V dropped 1 base and J dropped 8 bases, with 15 bases sitting between them. In germline, CDR1 is DFQATT, CDR2 SNEGSKA (reference sequence). The CDR3 coding sequence is TGCAGTGCTAGAGGGCTAGTCGGGCTCCATGAGCAGTTCTTC. Amino acid sequence: CSARGLVGLHEQFF.

This rearrangement joins TRBV5-8 to TRBJ2-7; the match to TRBD1 covers 9 bases. CDR3 length: 16 amino acids. Trimming took 0 bases from V and 1 from J; bases not matched to a gene: 5. Per germline, CDR1 SGHTS and CDR2 YDEGEE. The CDR3 coding sequence is TGTGCCAGCAGCTTGGCCGGGACAGGGAGGTCCTACGAGCAGTACTTC. Amino acid sequence: CASSLAGTGRSYEQYF.

This clonotype has just a few counts. The chain combines TRBV5-8 with TRBJ1-2; D perhaps matches TRBD1 (6 bases). Trimming removed 2 bases from V and 4 bases from J, with 18 bases in between. The CDR3 consists of 16 residues. Germline V lookup: CDR1 SGHTS, CDR2 YDEGEE. The CDR3 loop is CASSFLLIQGTYGYTF. The DNA for the CDR3 is TGTGCCAGCAGCTTTCTTCTCATTCAGGGGACCTATGGCTACACCTTC.

This clonotype has only a few counts. The chain recombines TRBV20-1 with TRBJ2-3, with TRBD2 matching 8 bases. From germline, CDR1 is DFQATT and CDR2 SNEGSKA (reference sequence). The V gene end was trimmed by 1 base and the J gene end by 5 bases; junction bases not matched to a gene: 17. The CDR3 extends over 18 amino acids. DNA for the CDR3: TGCAGTGCTAGAGTGAGGCCCCCCCAGCGGGAGAAAATAGATACGCAGTATTTT. This sequence encodes CSARVRPPQREKIDTQYF.

This clonotype appeared many times. This chain joins TRBV5-1 and TRBJ2-1; TRBD2 aligns across 10 bases. V gave up 4 bases and J gave up 0 bases; unmatched junction bases: 7. CDR1 SGHRS and CDR2 YFSETQ come from the germline V gene. This CDR3 contains 17 residues. CDR3 amino acids: CASSPFLAGASYNEQFF. The CDR3, as DNA: TGCGCCAGCAGCCCCTTTCTAGCGGGAGCCTCCTACAATGAGCAGTTCTTC.

This clonotype was found a few times. V is TRBV6-5 and J is TRBJ1-1, with 9 bases matching TRBD1. V trimming: 2 bases; J trimming: 11 bases; junction bases outside the gene matches: 0. The CDR3 has 11 amino acids. Germline CDR1 is MNHEY and CDR2 is SVGAGI. The CDR3 region is CASSYGTGAFF. The DNA for the CDR3 is TGTGCCAGCAGTTACGGGACAGGGGCTTTCTTT.

The V gene is TRBV7-9, the J gene TRBJ2-3, with 8 positions matching TRBD2. With V trimmed by 5 bases and J by 7 bases, 8 bases remained unmatched. Germline V CDR1 and CDR2: SEHNR, FQNEAQ (reference sequence). The CDR3 loop spans 14 amino acids. The chain's CDR3 is CASSPLPGGNTQYF. CDR3 DNA sequence: TGTGCCAGCAGCCCCCTCCCGGGAGGGAATACGCAGTATTTT.

V gene TRBV7-2 combines with J gene TRBJ2-7; 8 nucleotides agree with TRBD1. This CDR3 has 15 amino acids. In germline, CDR1 is SGHTA, CDR2 FQGNSA. The V segment lost 4 bases and the J segment 2 bases; nucleotides outside the gene matches: 7. CDR3 sequence: CASSSLTGETYEQYF. CDR3 sequence (DNA): TGTGCCAGCAGCTCTTTGACAGGGGAAACCTACGAGCAGTACTTC.

This clonotype was seen more than once but under ten times. The rearrangement links TRBV28 to TRBJ1-5; TRBD1 might be the D (5 bases). Germline-derived CDR1 and CDR2 are MDHEN and SYDVKM. The CDR3 is made up of 13 amino acids. Deletions cut 3 bases from V and 9 bases from J, with 12 bases between. The CDR3, as DNA: TGTGCCAGCAGTTTCAGAGCCGGGGGGCCCCAGCATTTT. Translated: CASSFRAGGPQHF. The full variable domain, completed using reference TRBV28 and TRBJ1-5, is DVKVTQSSRYLVKRTGEKVFLECVQDMDHENMFWYRQDPGLGLRLIYFSYDVKMKEKGDIPEGYSVSREKKERFSLILESASTNQTSMYLCASSFRAGGPQHFGDGTRLSIL.

The J gene is TRBJ2-7, the V gene TRBV20-1; no definite D call. Per germline, CDR1 DFQATT and CDR2 SNEGSKA (reference sequence). Trimming took off 6 bases at V and 2 bases at J, with 11 bases between the two ends. The CDR3 extends over 12 amino acids. CDR3 bases: TGCAGTGCAAGAAGGGCAGCCTACGAGCAGTACTTC. Translated, it gives CSARRAAYEQYF.

V and J are TRBV6-2 or TRBV6-3 and TRBJ2-1; tentatively, D is TRBD2 (6 bases). CDR1 is MNHEY, CDR2 SVGEGT, per germline. The CDR3 runs to 13 residues. V lost 2 bases and J 4 bases, leaving 6 bases between the germline ends. CDR3 sequence reads: CASSYGLYNEQFF. CDR3 bases: TGTGCCAGCAGTTACGGACTATACAATGAGCAGTTCTTC.

This sequence joins TRBV4-1 and TRBJ2-7; possible D gene TRBD1, 5 bases. The V gene's germline CDR1 is MGHRA and CDR2 YSYEKL. CDR3 length equals 16 residues. The germline V and J ends were trimmed by 0 bases and 0 bases, with 12 bases remaining between them. CDR3 bases: TGCGCCAGCAGCCAAGACAGTGGGCAGGGCTCCTACGAGCAGTACTTC. This gives the protein CASSQDSGQGSYEQYF.

The chain is built from TRBV20-1 and TRBJ2-1, with TRBD2 matching 8 bases. The CDR3 sequence is 15 residues long. After removal of 2 bases from V and 3 bases from J, the junction contained 6 bases not matched to a gene. CDR1 is DFQATT and CDR2 is SNEGSKA in the germline V gene (reference sequence). The chain's CDR3 is CSARPGGDFYNEQFF. The DNA of the CDR3 is TGCAGTGCTAGACCCGGGGGGGATTTCTACAATGAGCAGTTCTTC.